This is a list of T cell receptor beta chains from one sample in a study of CD8 T cells in ankylosing spondylitis. MiXCR, applied by TCRdb to the 5' RACE reads, yields one record per CDR3 protein. This table holds fewer than 350,000 distinct CDR3 sequences, around a tenth found once. Source material: blood, either unsorted or a sorted T cell fraction (not recorded which). All receptors derive from a female donor with ankylosing spondylitis or in good health (not recorded which). The CDR3 runs from the conserved cysteine through the conserved F or W. The D gene is left open where the match is weak. A clone size is listed for some rows: how often the clone was seen (once, few, many), or a class if it is expanded.

CDR3 protein	CDR3 DNA	J gene	V gene	D gene	clone size
CASSSSYDYGYTF	TGTGCCAGCAGTTCTTCCTACGACTATGGCTACACCTTC	TRBJ1-2	TRBV27	-	few
CASNRQGSYNSPLHF	TGTGCCAGCAACCGACAGGGCTCCTATAATTCACCCCTCCACTTT	TRBJ1-6	TRBV2	TRBD1	many
CASSLNQALIYEQYF	TGTGCCAGCAGCTTAAATCAGGCCCTGATCTACGAGCAGTACTTC	TRBJ2-7	TRBV7-9	-	few
CASSVGGADTGELFF	TGTGCCAGCAGCGTGGGGGGCGCGGATACCGGGGAGCTGTTTTTT	TRBJ2-2	TRBV9	-	many
CASSREQGTSYEQYF	TGCGCCAGCAGCCGGGAACAGGGGACCTCCTACGAGCAGTACTTC	TRBJ2-7	TRBV5-1	TRBD1	many
CATSDFRTSGVLEEQFF	TGTGCCACCAGTGATTTCCGGACTAGCGGGGTCTTAGAGGAGCAGTTCTTC	TRBJ2-1	TRBV24-1	TRBD2	many
CASGTLGPTKNIQYF	TGTGCCAGCGGAACGCTAGGGCCGACCAAAAACATTCAGTACTTC	TRBJ2-4	TRBV28	-	many
CASSLAGGKAGELFF	TGTGCCAGCAGCTTAGCGGGGGGGAAGGCCGGGGAGCTGTTTTTT	TRBJ2-2	TRBV7-3	TRBD2	few
CSPWDRVPNEQFF	TGCAGCCCCTGGGACAGGGTACCCAATGAGCAGTTCTTC	TRBJ2-1	TRBV20-1	TRBD1	-
CASSLARGVQFF	TGTGCCAGCAGTTTAGCTCGGGGGGTGCAGTTCTTC	TRBJ2-1	TRBV12-3/TRBV12-4	TRBD2	many
CASSLGTLSSDEQFF	TGCGCCAGCAGCTTGGGAACCCTTAGCAGCGATGAGCAGTTCTTC	TRBJ2-1	TRBV5-1	-	few
CASSPRQGNEQFF	TGTGCCAGCAGCCCTCGACAGGGCAATGAGCAGTTCTTC	TRBJ2-1	TRBV9	TRBD1	many
CASQQGLSSTGELFF	TGCGCCAGTCAACAGGGACTCTCGAGCACCGGGGAGCTGTTTTTT	TRBJ2-2	TRBV10-2	-	few
CASSSISGSETQYF	TGTGCCAGCAGTTCAATAAGCGGGAGTGAGACCCAGTACTTC	TRBJ2-5	TRBV12-3/TRBV12-4	TRBD2	many
CSARDQAEGGRANTGELFF	TGCAGTGCTAGAGATCAAGCGGAGGGGGGGCGGGCGAACACCGGGGAGCTGTTTTTT	TRBJ2-2	TRBV20-1	-	many
CASSPPGSWGGYTF	TGTGCCAGCAGCCCTCCGGGGTCTTGGGGTGGCTACACCTTC	TRBJ1-2	TRBV7-9	-	-
CASSDRDRVLGSPLHF	TGTGCCAGCAGTGACCGGGACAGGGTTTTAGGATCACCCCTCCACTTT	TRBJ1-6	TRBV6-1	TRBD1	many
CSAMGQSDITFHF	TGCAGTGCTATGGGACAGTCCGATATTACCTTCCACTTT	TRBJ1-6	TRBV20-1	TRBD1	many
CSAPGLTYEQYF	TGCAGTGCTCCGGGACTGACCTACGAGCAGTACTTC	TRBJ2-7	TRBV20-1	-	many
CASRPGVGGTEAFF	TGTGCCAGCAGGCCAGGGGTCGGGGGTACTGAAGCTTTCTTT	TRBJ1-1	TRBV12-3/TRBV12-4	-	many
CASCQGYTGELFF	TGTGCCAGCTGCCAGGGCTACACCGGGGAGCTGTTTTTT	TRBJ2-2	TRBV6-6	-	many
CSARDPPDTQYF	TGCAGTGCTAGAGATCCACCTGATACGCAGTATTTT	TRBJ2-3	TRBV20-1	-	many
CASSLLRKETQYF	TGTGCCAGCAGCCTGCTCCGGAAGGAGACCCAGTACTTC	TRBJ2-5	TRBV3-1	-	many
CSARDPGQGNYEQYF	TGCAGTGCTAGAGACCCGGGTCAGGGGAACTACGAGCAGTACTTC	TRBJ2-7	TRBV20-1	-	few
CASSLAFYGANVLTF	TGTGCCAGCAGCTTAGCGTTTTATGGGGCCAACGTCCTGACTTTC	TRBJ2-6	TRBV7-2	-	many
CSAPWTGVTNYGYTF	TGCAGTGCCCCTTGGACAGGGGTCACTAACTATGGCTACACCTTC	TRBJ1-2	TRBV20-1	TRBD1	many
CASRASETGELFF	TGCGCCAGCAGGGCTAGCGAGACCGGGGAGCTGTTTTTT	TRBJ2-2	TRBV5-1	-	many
CSAGTEERPQYF	TGCAGTGCGGGGACTGAAGAGAGGCCCCAGTACTTC	TRBJ2-5	TRBV29-1	-	many
CASSQGGRGQDQPQHF	TGTGCCAGCAGCCAAGGGGGCAGGGGGCAGGATCAGCCCCAGCATTTT	TRBJ1-5	TRBV3-1	TRBD1	-
CASSLEAFLNYGYTF	TGCGCCAGCAGCTTGGAGGCGTTCCTTAACTATGGCTACACCTTC	TRBJ1-2	TRBV5-1	-	many
CASSSLGQGEDYGYTF	TGTGCCAGCAGCTCCTTAGGACAGGGTGAAGACTATGGCTACACCTTC	TRBJ1-2	TRBV7-9	TRBD1	few
CASSFQDGELFF	TGTGCCAGCAGTTTCCAGGATGGGGAGCTGTTTTTT	TRBJ2-2	TRBV28	-	many
CSASSGGSYNEQFF	TGCAGCGCCAGCTCCGGGGGGTCCTACAATGAGCAGTTCTTC	TRBJ2-1	TRBV29-1	TRBD2	many
CASRPDTGAKNIQYF	TGTGCCAGCAGGCCGGACACGGGAGCCAAAAACATTCAGTACTTC	TRBJ2-4	TRBV6-1	-	few
CASSLAGTAAEQYF	TGCGCCAGCAGCTTGGCCGGGACAGCTGCCGAGCAGTACTTC	TRBJ2-7	TRBV5-1	TRBD1	many
CATSRGGQTGELFF	TGTGCCACCAGCAGAGGTGGACAAACCGGGGAGCTGTTTTTT	TRBJ2-2	TRBV15	-	few
CATSRTLRRETATSNEQFF	TGTGCCACCAGCAGAACCCTCCGGCGGGAGACCGCAACTTCCAATGAGCAGTTCTTC	TRBJ2-1	TRBV15	TRBD2	few
CASSLDSGRDEQFF	TGCGCCAGCAGCTTGGATAGCGGGAGAGATGAGCAGTTCTTC	TRBJ2-1	TRBV5-1	TRBD2	many
CASSLDPGINQPQHF	TGTGCCAGCAGCTTAGATCCAGGGATCAATCAGCCCCAGCATTTT	TRBJ1-5	TRBV7-2	-	many
CASSSYRAQMVGYTF	TGTGCCAGCAGCTCGTACAGGGCCCAGATGGTTGGCTACACCTTC	TRBJ1-2	TRBV7-2	-	few
CASSRPQIAGRATGELFF	TGTGCCAGCAGCCGACCCCAGATTGCGGGGAGGGCCACCGGGGAGCTGTTTTTT	TRBJ2-2	TRBV6-2/TRBV6-3	TRBD2	many